The 30 T cell receptor beta chains below come from one sample, sequenced in a study of blood T cells in healthy people across ages. Together with a sample-barcoded 5' primer, a J-beta primer mix was included in a second PCR lasting roughly 7 to 11 cycles. TCRdb reprocessed the 5' RACE reads via MiXCR and lists one record per CDR3 protein. The data hold about 640,000 distinct CDR3 sequences, with about 54% observed a single time. The sequenced sample consisted of blood. Source of these receptors: a man aged 60-69 years in good health.

This clonotype came up once. A read error is possible here, since a much larger clone lies one base away. V is TRBV6-1 and J is TRBJ2-5, with 8 positions matching TRBD1. The DNA matches TRBJ2-7 better at its end, which makes the J call doubtful. Germline CDR1 and CDR2: MNHNS and SASEGT. This CDR3 region has 13 residues. This CDR3 reads CASTGRGLAEQYF. The DNA of the CDR3 is TGTGCCAGCACGGGCAGGGGGCTTGCCGAGCAGTACTTC.

This sequence joins TRBV7-9 and TRBJ1-2; 8 bases match TRBD1. V gave up 3 bases and J gave up 6 bases; unmatched junction bases: 9. The germline CDR1 and CDR2 sequences are SEHNR and FQNEAQ (reference sequence). This CDR3 comprises 15 residues. The CDR3 is CASSFRDRGSNGYTF. For the CDR3, the DNA is TGTGCCAGCAGCTTTCGAGACAGGGGATCGAATGGCTACACCTTC.

The rearrangement uses TRBV15 and TRBJ2-7; TRBD1 aligns across 10 bases. The J call is in doubt because the DNA end fits TRBJ2-5 better. Germline loops: CDR1 LNHNV, CDR2 YYDKDF (reference sequence). This CDR3 spans 14 amino acids. CDR3 loop: CATSFRTGGETQYF. CDR3 nucleotides: TGTGCCACCAGCTTTCGGACAGGGGGGGAGACCCAGTACTTC.

This chain joins TRBV7-9 and TRBJ2-4; D is possibly TRBD1 or TRBD2 (6 bases each). Trimming removed 1 base from V and 5 bases from J, with 12 bases in between. Per the germline V gene, CDR1 is SEHNR and CDR2 is FQNEAQ (reference sequence). The CDR3 consists of 15 residues. The CDR3 sequence: CASSLEGGWENIQYF. Here the CDR3 DNA reads TGTGCCAGCAGCTTAGAGGGGGGCTGGGAAAACATTCAGTACTTC. Based on the CDR3 plus reference TRBV7-9 and TRBJ2-4, the full variable domain is DTGVSQNPRHKITKRGQNVTFRCDPISEHNRLYWYRQTLGQGPEFLTYFQNEAQLEKSRLLSDRFSAERPKGSFSTLEIQRTEQGDSAMYLCASSLEGGWENIQYFGAGTRLSVL.

The CDR3 loop is CASSLTGAPYEQYF. CDR3 in DNA: TGTGCCAGCAGTTTAACGGGGGCCCCCTACGAGCAGTACTTC. The chain is built from TRBV28 and TRBJ2-7; D may be TRBD1 or TRBD2 (6 bases each). Trimming took off 2 bases at V and 2 bases at J, with 10 bases between the two ends. Germline V gives CDR1 MDHEN, CDR2 SYDVKM. The CDR3 totals 14 residues.

This clonotype has just a few counts. The chain combines TRBV20-1 with TRBJ2-5; 11 bases are shared with TRBD2. With V trimmed by 6 bases and J by 5 bases, 11 bases remained unmatched. The germline V gene has CDR1 DFQATT and CDR2 SNEGSKA (reference sequence). This CDR3 has 15 residues. Here the CDR3 reads CSALGASGGLETQYF. The CDR3 DNA reads TGCAGTGCGCTAGGGGCTAGCGGGGGGTTGGAGACCCAGTACTTC.

CDR3 region: CASSLFRTRDSPLHF. CDR3 in DNA: TGTGCCAGCAGCTTGTTTCGGACACGAGATTCACCCCTCCACTTT. V usage is TRBV5-6 and J usage is TRBJ1-6; a possible D gene is TRBD1 (5 bases). The germline CDR1 and CDR2 sequences are SGHDT and YYEEEE. The CDR3 spans 15 residues. Between the trimmed V and J ends, which lost 1 base and 8 bases, there was a span of 13 bases.

Note on this clonotype: Germline and junction disagree at one end, which may indicate a read error. The chain joins TRBV3-1 to TRBJ1-6, with D possibly matching TRBD1 (6 bases). The CDR3 is made up of 16 amino acids. Looked up from germline, CDR1 is LGHDT and CDR2 is YNNKEL (reference sequence). The CDR3 spells CASSQGPTGGNSPLHF. For the CDR3, the DNA is TGTGCCAGCAGCCAAGGCCCGACGGGGGGCAATTCGCCCCTCCACTTT.

This clonotype was observed once. This chain connects TRBV9 to TRBJ2-1, with TRBD2 matching 9 bases. Judging by the DNA end, TRBJ2-7 fits better; the J call may be wrong. The length of the CDR3 is 17 residues. Per germline, CDR1 SGDLS and CDR2 YYNGEE. CDR3 nucleotides: TGTGCCAGCAGCATGTCTCCAGGGGCTAGCGGGGTCTACGAGCAGTACTTC. Translation gives CASSMSPGASGVYEQYF.

The chain couples TRBV5-1 to TRBJ1-1; D not certain. This CDR3 is built from 14 residues. V was shortened by 7 bases and J by 4 bases, with 17 bases between the two germline ends. Germline loops: CDR1 SGHRS, CDR2 YFSETQ. The CDR3 loop is CASGRTRSSTEAFF. CDR3 nucleotide sequence: TGCGCCAGCGGCAGGACGCGCTCAAGCACTGAAGCTTTCTTT.

Only a few counts were recorded for this clonotype. The rearrangement joins TRBV7-2 to TRBJ2-7, with D maybe TRBD2 (6 bases). Germline CDR1 is SGHTA and CDR2 is FQGNSA. The ends were cut back, 5 bases at V and 3 bases at J, with 14 bases in the middle. The CDR3 contains 14 residues. CDR3 sequence (DNA): TGTGCCAGCAGCCCAACTAGCAACCACTACGAGCAGTACTTC. It translates to CASSPTSNHYEQYF.

The chain links TRBV5-1 to TRBJ2-1; D remains ambiguous. Per the germline V gene, CDR1 is SGHRS and CDR2 is YFSETQ. Trimming stripped 1 base from V and 5 bases from J, with 13 bases between. The CDR3 contains 15 residues. The CDR3 is CASSLRSGDHNEQFF. The CDR3 nucleotides are TGCGCCAGCAGCTTGCGGTCTGGGGATCACAATGAGCAGTTCTTC.

This clonotype was observed a few times. The rearrangement uses TRBV10-3 and TRBJ2-3, with 7 positions matching TRBD2. This CDR3 contains 16 residues. CDR1 and CDR2 from the germline V gene are ENHRY and SYGVKD. The V and J ends lost 2 bases and 0 bases, in that order; junction bases with no gene match: 5. CDR3 sequence (DNA): TGTGCCATCAGTGAGGTGACTAGCTCGAGCACAGATACGCAGTATTTT. It translates to CAISEVTSSSTDTQYF.

V gene TRBV3-1 combines with J gene TRBJ2-1; 7 bases are a match to TRBD2. CDR3 length: 17 amino acids. Germline values: CDR1 LGHDT, CDR2 YNNKEL (reference sequence). V trimming: 4 bases; J trimming: 3 bases; junction bases outside the gene matches: 12. CDR3 nucleotides: TGTGCCAGCAGCCTCGCAATCATGCGGGGGTTCTACAATGAGCAGTTCTTC. This sequence encodes CASSLAIMRGFYNEQFF.

V usage is TRBV19 and J usage is TRBJ2-1, with TRBD1 as a possible D gene (6 bases). The CDR3 extends over 16 amino acids. The germline V and J ends were trimmed by 2 bases and 7 bases, with 18 bases remaining between them. CDR1 LNHDA and CDR2 SQIVND come from the germline V gene (reference sequence). CDR3 protein: CASSIREDSRRNEQFF. DNA for the CDR3: TGTGCCAGTAGTATACGTGAGGACAGCCGGAGGAATGAGCAGTTCTTC.

The rearrangement uses TRBV7-9 and TRBJ2-7; D perhaps matches TRBD2 (5 bases). The CDR3 sequence is 15 residues long. V lost 1 base to trimming and J lost 4 bases, with 14 bases between them. CDR1 is SEHNR, CDR2 FQNEAQ, per germline (reference sequence). CDR3 residues: CASSLVPGVLYEQYF. The DNA for the CDR3 is TGTGCCAGCAGCTTAGTGCCCGGGGTACTATACGAGCAGTACTTC.

The V call is TRBV24-1, the J call TRBJ2-3; D is perhaps TRBD2 (6 bases). The CDR3 has 15 amino acids. Germline CDR1 and CDR2: KGHDR and SFDVKD. V shed 3 bases and J shed 4 bases, with 13 bases lying between them. CDR3 bases: TGTGCCACCAGTGATCCCGTGGGGGGTGCAGATACGCAGTATTTT. It is translated as CATSDPVGGADTQYF.

This clonotype was detected only a few times. V usage is TRBV7-2 and J usage is TRBJ2-1, with D perhaps matching TRBD1 (6 bases). Germline V gene sequence: CDR1 SGHTA, CDR2 FQGNSA. The CDR3 length is 16 residues. The V end lost 1 base, the J end lost 2 bases, and 12 bases lay between the germline ends. In DNA, the CDR3 is TGTGCCAGCAGCTTAGGGAGTGCAGGGGCCTACAATGAGCAGTTCTTC. This sequence encodes CASSLGSAGAYNEQFF.

This sequence joins TRBV5-6 and TRBJ2-1; 12 positions match TRBD1. Germline V CDR1 and CDR2: SGHDT, YYEEEE. J gave up 6 bases and V 1 base, and 5 bases lay outside the gene matches. This CDR3 has 16 residues. The CDR3: CASSLYGTGGLNEQFF. The CDR3 DNA sequence: TGTGCCAGCAGCTTGTATGGGACAGGGGGCCTCAATGAGCAGTTCTTC.

This clonotype has a count of ten or more. The rearrangement links TRBV27 to TRBJ2-7; D gene unclear. Germline-derived CDR1 and CDR2 are MNHEY and SMNVEV (reference sequence). The CDR3 extends over 11 amino acids. Trimming removed 6 bases from V and 2 bases from J, with 5 bases in between. The CDR3 nucleotides are TGTGCCAGCAGGAACACCTACGAGCAGTACTTC. Protein: CASRNTYEQYF.

This clonotype has just a few counts. The chain links TRBV29-1 to TRBJ2-5, with D perhaps matching TRBD1 or TRBD2 (5 bases each). CDR3 length equals 14 residues. Trimming pared 4 bases from V and 5 bases from J, leaving 17 bases between. Germline-derived CDR1 and CDR2 are SQVTM and ANQGSEA. This chain's CDR3 is CSVAEGTLTETQYF. CDR3 bases: TGCAGCGTTGCTGAGGGGACGCTCACGGAGACCCAGTACTTC. The full variable domain, its missing parts supplied by reference TRBV29-1 and TRBJ2-5, is SAVISQKPSRDICQRGTSLTIQCQVDSQVTMMFWYRQQPGQSLTLIATANQGSEATYESGFVIDKFPISRPNLTFSTLTVSNMSPEDSSIYLCSVAEGTLTETQYFGPGTRLLVL.

This clonotype turned up a few times. This chain connects TRBV4-1 to TRBJ1-5; D not resolved. The V and J ends lost 3 bases and 4 bases respectively, with 7 bases between them. The CDR3 has 13 amino acids. Germline assignment: CDR1 MGHRA and CDR2 YSYEKL. Written as DNA, the CDR3 is TGCGCCAGCAGCCACTTCCTTAATCAGCCCCAGCATTTT. Protein product: CASSHFLNQPQHF.

V and J are TRBV18 and TRBJ1-1; the match to TRBD1 covers 7 bases. CDR1 is KGHSH and CDR2 is LQKENI in the germline V gene. Losses at the gene ends were 0 bases for V and 11 bases for J; bases not matched to a gene: 9. The CDR3 is 14 amino acids. The CDR3 bases are TGTGCCAGCTCACCACCGGGACAGCTAGACGCGGCTTTCTTT. Protein: CASSPPGQLDAAFF.

This clonotype was observed a handful of times. V usage is TRBV9 and J usage is TRBJ2-5, with 14 bases identical to TRBD2. V lost 3 bases, J lost 2 bases, and 9 bases stayed unmatched. Germline lookup yields CDR1 SGDLS and CDR2 YYNGEE. CDR3 length equals 18 residues. The CDR3 DNA reads TGTGCCAGCAGCGCCGGGACTAGCGGGGGACTTCTTCAAGAGACCCAGTACTTC. Its translation: CASSAGTSGGLLQETQYF.

This rearrangement joins TRBV27 to TRBJ1-2; 9 bases line up with TRBD1. V shed 6 bases and J 4 bases; nucleotides not matched to a gene: 9. Germline CDR1 is MNHEY and CDR2 is SMNVEV (reference sequence). The CDR3 has 15 amino acids. For the CDR3, the DNA is TGTGCCAGCAGCCATTCCGGGACAGGGCTCTATGGCTACACCTTC. Translation gives CASSHSGTGLYGYTF.

The chain combines TRBV5-6 with TRBJ2-7, with D maybe TRBD1 (6 bases). The V gene lost 3 bases and the J gene lost 2 bases, with 9 bases spanning the gap. The CDR3 spans 13 residues. The V gene's germline CDR1 is SGHDT and CDR2 YYEEEE. The CDR3 DNA reads as TGTGCCAGCAGCTGGACAGAGACCTACGAGCAGTACTTC. Translating gives CASSWTETYEQYF.

The rearrangement links TRBV5-4 to TRBJ2-2; unclear D gene. Deletions cut 0 bases from V and 6 bases from J, with 9 bases between. Germline CDR1 SGHNT, CDR2 YYREEE (reference sequence). The CDR3 loop spans 14 amino acids. The CDR3 nucleotides read TGTGCCAGCAGCTTGGATTGGGTAGCCGGGGAGCTGTTTTTT. This sequence encodes CASSLDWVAGELFF.

The CDR3 reads CASSPGTSFETQYF. The CDR3 region has the DNA TGTGCCAGCAGCCCCGGGACCTCATTCGAGACCCAGTACTTC. This sequence joins TRBV9 and TRBJ2-5, with D possibly called TRBD1 or TRBD2 (5 bases each). The CDR3 sequence is 14 residues long. Germline CDR1 and CDR2: SGDLS and YYNGEE. Deletions cut 4 bases from V and 5 bases from J, with 15 bases between. Full variable domain (outside the CDR3, taken from reference TRBV9 and TRBJ2-5): DSGVTQTPKHLITATGQRVTLRCSPRSGDLSVYWYQQSLDQGLQFLIQYYNGEERAKGNILERFSAQQFPDLHSELNLSSLELGDSALYFCASSPGTSFETQYFGPGTRLLVL.

V is TRBV4-1 and J is TRBJ2-7; the D gene is possibly TRBD1 (5 bases). Trimming left V 2 bases short and J 0 bases short, with 8 bases between. Germline V CDR1 and CDR2: MGHRA, YSYEKL. This CDR3 comprises 14 residues. CDR3: CASSQYRSSYEQYF. The CDR3 nucleotides read TGCGCCAGCAGCCAATACAGGAGCTCCTACGAGCAGTACTTC.

The genes are TRBV7-9 and TRBJ2-1; weak D call: TRBD1 (5 bases). This CDR3 has 16 residues. The germline V gene encodes CDR1 SEHNR and CDR2 FQNEAQ (reference sequence). Trimming cost V 6 bases and J 2 bases, with 17 bases left between them. Written as DNA, the CDR3 is TGTGCCAGCAGACATACCTCAGGGTCCCCCTACAATGAGCAGTTCTTC. This codes for CASRHTSGSPYNEQFF.